Shown below are 24 T cell receptor beta chains from a single sample sequenced in a study of identical twins. In TCRdb, the 5' RACE reads were re-called with MiXCR into one record per CDR3 protein. This sample has 510,000 or so distinct CDR3 sequences, with over 12% found just once. This sample also belongs to another study, concerning yellow fever vaccine responses in identical twins.

What was sequenced was CD4+ T cells sorted from blood. Receptor source: a woman under 30 in good health.

The chain links TRBV12-3 or TRBV12-4 to TRBJ2-6; 8 positions agree with TRBD2. This CDR3 spans 18 amino acids. Unmatched junction bases numbered 6, after V lost 2 bases and J lost 0 bases. CDR3 DNA: TGTGCCAGCAGTTTATCGCTAGCGGGCAACTCTGGGGCCAACGTCCTGACTTTC. As protein: CASSLSLAGNSGANVLTF.

The chain joins TRBV6-5 to TRBJ1-2, with 12 positions matching TRBD1. This CDR3 region has 17 residues. V shed 2 bases and J 4 bases; nucleotides not matched to a gene: 8. CDR1 MNHEY and CDR2 SVGAGI come from the germline V gene. The CDR3 loop reads CASSYKGQGALVYGYTF. The DNA for the CDR3 is TGTGCCAGCAGTTACAAGGGACAGGGGGCTCTTGTCTATGGCTACACCTTC.

This rearrangement joins TRBV14 to TRBJ2-1; D might be TRBD1 (6 bases). The germline V gene encodes CDR1 SGHDN and CDR2 FVKESK. This CDR3 contains 16 residues. V lost 3 bases to trimming and J lost 3 bases, with 15 bases between them. CDR3 in amino acids: CASSQQKGVFYNEQFF. CDR3 nucleotide sequence: TGTGCCAGCAGCCAGCAGAAGGGGGTTTTCTACAATGAGCAGTTCTTC.

The chain carries TRBV27 and TRBJ1-2; 8 positions agree with TRBD1. This CDR3 is built from 17 residues. The V gene's germline CDR1 is MNHEY and CDR2 SMNVEV (reference sequence). The trim removed 1 base at V and 4 bases at J, leaving 11 bases unmatched. CDR3 in amino acids: CASSLLAKPTGGYGYTF. In DNA, the CDR3 is TGTGCCAGCAGTTTATTAGCCAAACCCACAGGGGGCTATGGCTACACCTTC.

This clonotype has more than one count but fewer than ten. The chain uses TRBV12-3 or TRBV12-4 and TRBJ2-3, with 8 bases fitting TRBD1. V shed 6 bases and J 8 bases; nucleotides not matched to a gene: 13. This CDR3 has 15 amino acids. The CDR3 DNA follows: TGTGCCAGCAGCACCTCGACGACAGGGGCATTTACGCAGTATTTT. Encoded protein: CASSTSTTGAFTQYF.

The V and J genes are TRBV4-1 and TRBJ2-1; D unclear. CDR3 length equals 17 residues. The germline V gene has CDR1 MGHRA and CDR2 YSYEKL. V was clipped by 1 base and J by 2 bases, with 15 bases between them. The CDR3 DNA reads as TGCGCCAGCAGCCAAGTGGGGATATCCATAGCCTACAATGAGCAGTTCTTC. This encodes CASSQVGISIAYNEQFF.

This clonotype was detected only a few times. The gene calls are TRBV7-9 and TRBJ2-3, with TRBD2 matching 7 bases. The V gene's germline CDR1 is SEHNR and CDR2 FQNEAQ (reference sequence). CDR3 size: 16 residues. V trimming: 4 bases; J trimming: 2 bases; junction bases outside the gene matches: 9. The CDR3 nucleotides read TGTGCCAGCAGCTCGAGACTAGCCTCTGTCACAGATACGCAGTATTTT. This codes for CASSSRLASVTDTQYF.

The chain recombines TRBV5-6 with TRBJ2-5; D gene ambiguous. CDR1 and CDR2 (germline): SGHDT, YYEEEE. The CDR3 totals 12 residues. V was pared by 3 bases and J by 5 bases, with 8 bases between. CDR3 DNA sequence: TGTGCCAGCAGCTGGGCGAGTGAGACCCAGTACTTC. This codes for CASSWASETQYF. Drawing the rest from reference TRBV5-6 and TRBJ2-5, the complete variable domain is DAGVTQSPTHLIKTRGQQVTLRCSPKSGHDTVSWYQQALGQGPQFIFQYYEEEERQRGNFPDRFSGHQFPNYSSELNVNALLLGDSALYLCASSWASETQYFGPGTRLLVL.

This chain uses TRBV11-2 with TRBJ2-5; D is unclear. Trimming shortened V by 4 bases and J by 9 bases, and 12 bases separated the two germline ends. This CDR3 has 12 residues. Germline CDR1 SGHAT, CDR2 FQNNGV. The CDR3 reads CASSSAPGPQYF. CDR3 nucleotides: TGTGCCAGCAGCTCGGCACCCGGTCCCCAGTACTTC.

This clonotype was seen only a few times. The J gene is TRBJ2-2, the V gene TRBV2; unclear D gene. Trimming stripped 7 bases from V and 4 bases from J, with 10 bases between. CDR3 length: 13 amino acids. CDR1 SNHLY and CDR2 FYNNEI come from the germline V gene. The CDR3 is CASTELVTGELFF. DNA of the CDR3: TGTGCCAGCACAGAACTGGTCACCGGGGAGCTGTTTTTT.

The V and J genes are TRBV20-1 and TRBJ2-7; tentative D call: TRBD2 (6 bases). The CDR3 is 14 amino acids. Germline V gene lookup returns CDR1 DFQATT and CDR2 SNEGSKA (reference sequence). V lost 5 bases, J lost 0 bases, and 14 bases lay in between. The CDR3 reads CSASGDSPSYEQYV. CDR3 DNA sequence: TGCAGTGCTTCGGGAGACAGTCCCTCCTACGAGCAGTACGTC.

The gene calls are TRBV12-3 or TRBV12-4 and TRBJ2-1; 8 bases match TRBD1. The CDR3 consists of 17 residues. V shed 8 bases and J 5 bases; nucleotides not matched to a gene: 17. The CDR3 DNA reads TGTGCCAGCCACAACCAAAACCCCAGGGGGCTGAACAATGAGCAGTTCTTC. Translated: CASHNQNPRGLNNEQFF.

In its sample, this clonotype was seen many times. This chain links TRBV12-3 or TRBV12-4 with TRBJ1-2; 8 nucleotides line up with TRBD1. With 6 bases clipped from V and 6 bases from J, the junction kept 12 bases outside the gene matches. CDR3 length equals 15 residues. CDR3 in DNA: TGTGCCAGCAGCCGTAGGCGTCAGGGGGCGGATGGCTACACCTTC. Its translation is CASSRRRQGADGYTF.

This clonotype has only a few counts. J is TRBJ2-2 and V is TRBV12-3 or TRBV12-4, with TRBD2 identical over 7 bases. The V and J ends lost 0 bases and 7 bases, in that order; junction bases with no gene match: 5. This CDR3 is built from 15 residues. This chain's CDR3 is CASSLAGGRRGELFF. CDR3 DNA: TGTGCCAGCAGTTTAGCGGGAGGGCGGCGCGGGGAGCTGTTTTTT.

This clonotype has a handful of counts. The V gene is TRBV10-3, the J gene TRBJ2-2; D uncertain. The V and J ends lost 4 bases and 0 bases respectively, with 9 bases between them. There are 15 residues in the CDR3. Germline V gene data show CDR1 as ENHRY and CDR2 as SYGVKD. DNA for the CDR3: TGTGCCATCAGTGGGGATTACACGAACACCGGGGAGCTGTTTTTT. Residues: CAISGDYTNTGELFF.

V gene TRBV5-1 combines with J gene TRBJ1-4; D unclear. The V gene lost 5 bases and the J gene lost 3 bases, with 11 bases spanning the gap. The germline V gene has CDR1 SGHRS and CDR2 YFSETQ. The CDR3 contains 14 residues. The CDR3 region has the DNA TGCGCCAGCAGGGACGGAGGGCCTAATGAAAAACTGTTTTTT. It specifies CASRDGGPNEKLFF.

There are many counts of this clonotype. The chain employs TRBV3-1 and TRBJ1-2; D unresolved. Trimming took off 2 bases at V and 1 base at J, with 11 bases between the two ends. CDR3 length: 15 amino acids. The germline V gene has CDR1 LGHDT and CDR2 YNNKEL (reference sequence). CDR3 in amino acids: CASSQTSRLNYGYTF. The CDR3 coding sequence is TGTGCCAGCAGCCAAACCAGCCGCCTTAACTATGGCTACACCTTC. The full variable domain, with the rest looked up from reference TRBV3-1 and TRBJ1-2, is DTAVSQTPKYLVTQMGNDKSIKCEQNLGHDTMYWYKQDSKKFLKIMFSYNNKELIINETVPNRFSPKSPDKAHLNLHINSLELGDSAVYFCASSQTSRLNYGYTFGSGTRLTVV.

This clonotype was recorded at least ten times. This sequence joins TRBV12-3 or TRBV12-4 and TRBJ1-1; TRBD1 agrees at 7 bases. V was pared by 4 bases and J by 1 base, with 6 bases of the junction left unmatched. The CDR3 runs to 15 residues. CDR3 in DNA: TGTGCCAGCAGTTCTGACAGGGTTGGGAACACTGAAGCTTTCTTT. Amino acid sequence: CASSSDRVGNTEAFF.

The rearrangement links TRBV29-1 to TRBJ2-4, with a possible D match to TRBD2 (6 bases). V lost 7 bases to trimming and J lost 3 bases, with 10 bases between them. CDR3 length: 12 residues. Germline CDR1 reads SQVTM; CDR2 reads ANQGSEA. CDR3 loop: CSAGGGKNIQYF. The CDR3 coding sequence is TGCAGCGCCGGGGGTGGCAAAAACATTCAGTACTTC.

This clonotype was picked up a small number of times. The V and J genes are TRBV7-9 and TRBJ2-5; possibly TRBD2 for D (5 bases). The V gene lost 5 bases and the J gene lost 7 bases, with 20 bases spanning the gap. Germline V CDR1 and CDR2: SEHNR, FQNEAQ (reference sequence). This CDR3 has 15 amino acids. CDR3 DNA: TGTGCCAGCAGCCCACCCAGAGTTTCAGAGGGGACCCAGTACTTC. Translation gives CASSPPRVSEGTQYF.

The chain's CDR3 is CASSQVQGVFGELFF. The DNA of the CDR3 is TGTGCCAGCAGCCAAGTACAGGGGGTCTTTGGGGAGCTGTTTTTT. The rearrangement uses TRBV4-2 and TRBJ2-2; TRBD1 matches at 8 bases. The CDR3 is 15 residues long. V gave up 1 base and J gave up 8 bases; unmatched junction bases: 6. Germline lookup yields CDR1 LGHNA and CDR2 YNFKEQ.

The rearrangement joins TRBV7-8 to TRBJ1-2, with 11 bases identical to TRBD1. With V trimmed by 2 bases and J by 7 bases, 15 bases remained unmatched. The CDR3 covers 18 residues. Germline CDR1 and CDR2: SGHVS and FQNEAQ. CDR3 loop: CASSLRFGHGQGAPGYTF. The CDR3 DNA reads as TGTGCCAGCAGCTTACGGTTTGGGCATGGACAGGGGGCGCCTGGCTACACCTTC.

The chain uses TRBV5-5 and TRBJ1-6; D is unresolved. Trimming removed 2 bases from V and 4 bases from J, with 7 bases in between. The CDR3 length is 14 residues. Germline lookup yields CDR1 SGHKS and CDR2 YYEKEE (reference sequence). CDR3 protein: CASSLGVYNSPLHF. The CDR3, as DNA: TGTGCCAGCAGCTTAGGAGTTTATAATTCACCCCTCCACTTT.

This clonotype was seen only a few times. The chain links TRBV20-1 to TRBJ1-3; no firm D call. Germline V CDR1 and CDR2: DFQATT, SNEGSKA (reference sequence). The length of the CDR3 is 15 residues. Trimming removed 2 bases from V and 1 base from J, with 12 bases in between. CDR3 region: CSARRSTTSGNTIYF. The CDR3 nucleotides are TGCAGTGCTAGAAGGAGTACAACTTCTGGAAACACCATATATTTT.